This T cell receptor (beta chain) was sequenced during a study of T cells after yellow fever vaccination. Study observations and caveats: The presence of abundant clonotypes contaminating from the bulk population was possible in FACS-sorted repertoires. Among primary-vaccination clones, most reappeared after the booster, at around 97% for CD4 and around 91% for CD8.

This clonotype was counted many times. No antigen is known for it. MiXCR, applied by TCRdb to the 5' RACE reads, yields one record per CDR3 protein. Here the sample spans 400,000 or so distinct CDR3 sequences, around 10% being singletons. The V gene lost 0 bases and the J gene lost 9 bases, with 18 bases spanning the gap. This CDR3 region has 16 residues. In germline, CDR1 is LGHNA, CDR2 YSLEER. Sequences were derived from PBMCs, sampled on the day of the first yellow fever vaccination. This sequence originates from a man between 18 and 29 years old who received the YFV17D yellow fever vaccine. This chain joins TRBV4-3 and TRBJ2-1; D perhaps matches TRBD2 (6 bases). CDR3 in DNA: TGCGCCAGCAGCCAAGATGGAAGCGGGCGTACGGGTGAGCAGTTCTTC. Translation gives CASSQDGSGRTGEQFF.